One sample yielded the 5 T cell receptor beta chains listed below, sequenced in a study of T cells in Graves' hyperthyroidism and ophthalmopathy. Amplification of TCR beta CDR3 regions used RNA as the template. A set of HTBI primers served as the primers for a first-round RT-PCR of the TCR CDR3. TCRdb passed the multiplex PCR reads through MiXCR, listing each CDR3 protein once. In the table there are roughly 840,000 distinct CDR3 sequences, roughly 37% of which are singletons. The sample comprised blood. The receptors originated from a man between 18 and 29 years old with Graves' hyperthyroidism.

This clonotype occurred many times. The V gene is TRBV2, the J gene TRBJ1-1; 7 bases line up with TRBD1. Unmatched junction bases numbered 11, after V lost 10 bases and J lost 0 bases. The CDR3 loop spans 15 amino acids. Germline V gene data show CDR1 as SNHLY and CDR2 as FYNNEI. The CDR3 DNA sequence: TGTGCCACAAGCCCACAGGGGATAATGAACACTGAAGCTTTCTTT. Protein: CATSPQGIMNTEAFF.

This chain links TRBV12-3 or TRBV12-4 with TRBJ1-1; 8 nucleotides agree with TRBD1. This CDR3 contains 12 residues. Trimming removed 5 bases from V and 6 bases from J; junction bases left unmatched: 2. DNA for the CDR3: TGTGCCAGCAGTACACAGGGGGCTGAAGCTTTCTTT. Encoded protein: CASSTQGAEAFF.

The genes are TRBV20-1 and TRBJ1-5; D is possibly TRBD1 (5 bases). Per the germline V gene, CDR1 is DFQATT and CDR2 is SNEGSKA (reference sequence). This CDR3 has 14 residues. Trimming removed 6 bases from V and 3 bases from J, with 15 bases in between. Here the CDR3 DNA reads TGCAGTGCGGCGGGACTCGTGAACAATCAGCCCCAGCATTTT. Amino acids: CSAAGLVNNQPQHF.

This clonotype was found a few times. V is TRBV2 and J is TRBJ2-7; D may be TRBD1 (6 bases). The CDR3 extends over 12 amino acids. Germline lookup yields CDR1 SNHLY and CDR2 FYNNEI. V was shortened by 6 bases and J by 3 bases, with 9 bases between the two germline ends. Here the CDR3 reads CASRDSYYEQYF. The CDR3 nucleotides are TGTGCCAGCAGGGACAGCTACTACGAGCAGTACTTC.

The chain uses TRBV20-1 and TRBJ2-7; TRBD2 might be the D (5 bases). The CDR3 consists of 15 residues. V shed 6 bases and J shed 0 bases, with 18 bases lying between them. CDR1 is DFQATT and CDR2 is SNEGSKA in the germline V gene (reference sequence). Written as DNA, the CDR3 is TGCAGTGCCGCCACCCCTAGCCCCAGCTCCTACGAGCAGTACTTC. Translating it yields CSAATPSPSSYEQYF.